A selection of T cell receptor beta chains follows, all from one sample in a study of blood T cell repertoires in COVID-19. Repertoires were generated with immunoSEQ multiplex PCR, while TCRdb's copy carries only in-frame clones and drops some. In the table there are around 50,000 clones, approximately 87% of which are singletons. Sequencing was done on a sample of peripheral blood. The receptors come from a human donor in a cohort sampled during active COVID-19. Both conserved end residues are part of each CDR3. D genes are given only for firm matches. Clone size appears in some rows only: once, few, many, or a class for an expanded clone.

v_gene	j_gene	abundance	d_gene	CDR3nt	CDR3aa
TRBV6-6	TRBJ2-5	-	-	TGTGCCAGCAGTCCCCCGGCCCCTTCTAGCAAGTACCAAGAGACCCAGTACTTC	CASSPPAPSSKYQETQYF
TRBV7-8	TRBJ1-2	-	TRBD1	TGTGCCAGCAGCCGAAGGGTAGGGGACAGGAGTACACATGGCTACACCTTC	CASSRRVGDRSTHGYTF
TRBV4-3	TRBJ2-7	-	TRBD2	TGCGCCAGCAGCCAAGAAACGATAGGACTAGCGGCTTACGAGCAGTACTTC	CASSQETIGLAAYEQYF
TRBV28	TRBJ1-5	few	-	TGTGCCAGCAGTGGGGGAGGGACCAATCAGCCCCAGCATTTT	CASSGGGTNQPQHF
TRBV3-1/TRBV3-2	TRBJ2-5	-	-	TGTGCCAGCAGCCGCCAGCGTCACCAAGAGACCCAGTACTTC	CASSRQRHQETQYF
TRBV6-1	TRBJ1-3	few	-	TGTGCCAGCAGTGACAGGGGCAAGGGAAACACCATATATTTT	CASSDRGKGNTIYF
TRBV5-4	TRBJ2-3	-	TRBD2	TGTGCCAGCAGCTTAGCGGGGGGCAGCACAGATACGCAGTATTTT	CASSLAGGSTDTQYF
TRBV7-2	TRBJ2-5	-	TRBD2	TGTGCCAGCAGCTTAGGAGCGGGGGGAGAAGAGACCCAGTACTTC	CASSLGAGGEETQYF
TRBV6-1	TRBJ2-3	once	TRBD2	TGTGCCAGCAGTGAAGCCCCCAGCGGGGGGTTCACAGATACGCAGTATTTT	CASSEAPSGGFTDTQYF
TRBV2	TRBJ1-4	-	-	TGTGCCAGCAAGGAGACAGTACTTTTGGAAAAACTGTTTTTT	CASKETVLLEKLFF
TRBV3-1/TRBV3-2	TRBJ1-2	-	TRBD1	TGTGCCAGCAGCCAAGCTTCGGCAGGGGGCGGTGGCTACACCTTC	CASSQASAGGGGYTF
TRBV3-1/TRBV3-2	TRBJ2-7	-	TRBD1	TGTGCCAGCAGCCACCCCTCGGGACAGGGGGGGGACGAGCAGTACTTC	CASSHPSGQGGDEQYF
TRBV14	TRBJ2-7	-	-	TGTGCCAGCAGTACAGGTTACCTCTACGAGCAGTACTTC	CASSTGYLYEQYF
TRBV24-1	TRBJ2-1	once	-	TGTGCCACCAGTGAATCTCTAGGGGCTTGGGAGCAGTTCTTC	CATSESLGAWEQFF
TRBV27	TRBJ2-7	-	-	TGTGCCAGCAGTTTAGGCCCTCCCGACTACGAGCAGTACTTC	CASSLGPPDYEQYF
TRBV7-2	TRBJ2-6	-	-	TGTGCCAGCAGCTTAGTCGTGGGCCGTCTCAGCTCTGGGGCCAACGTCCTGACTTTC	CASSLVVGRLSSGANVLTF
TRBV27	TRBJ2-1	-	-	TGTGCCAGCAGGGTCGGGACAACCTACAATGAGCAGTTCTTC	CASRVGTTYNEQFF
TRBV9	TRBJ1-1	-	TRBD1	TGTGCCAGCAGCACAAGGGCTACAGGGGGCGCAGAGATTGGGGCTTTCTTT	CASSTRATGGAEIGAFF
TRBV27	TRBJ1-2	-	-	TGTGCCAGCCCTTATGACAGAACCTATGGCTACACCTTC	CASPYDRTYGYTF
TRBV7-8	TRBJ2-5	once	-	TGTGCCAGCAGCGACGGTGGTAGCGGCGCTGAGACCCAGTACTTC	CASSDGGSGAETQYF